The entry below describes one T cell receptor beta chain. The data were produced by immunoSEQ multiplex PCR, yet TCRdb's version contains in-frame clones alone and is incomplete. The sample consists of 2 million to 2.5 million clones, about 94% of them appearing once. This CDR3 region has 14 residues. Trimming removed 2 bases at V and 2 bases at J, with 10 bases between. Germline-derived CDR1 and CDR2 are SGHDT and YYEEEE. The data derive from a study of shared clonotypes between healthy human individuals. Source material: naive CD4+ T cells sorted from blood. Noted subset: CD45RA+ positively selected. This clonotype originated in a man between 18 and 29 years old in good health. V is TRBV5-6 and J is TRBJ2-5; D uncertain. The CDR3: CASSFKNIQETQYF. In nucleotides, the CDR3 is TGTGCCAGCAGCTTCAAAAACATACAAGAGACCCAGTACTTC.